This TCR beta chain is drawn from a study of CD4 T cells in relation to SARS-CoV-2 and coronaviruses. Study information: PBMCs were cultured with antigen for over nine days before TCR beta sequencing. Overall study results and limits: Monoreactive clones expanded significantly more to SARS-CoV-2 than crossreactive clones did. This crossreactivity analysis covered spike protein alone, no other viral proteins.

A note on this clone: What it binds is not known.

The unexposed donors gave CD4+ T cells in about 2011-2019, prior to COVID-19. Isolation of CD4+ T cells took place after about 9 days in culture. V shed 7 bases, J shed 4 bases, and the junction held 10 bases outside the gene matches. The CDR3 is 15 amino acids. Germline V CDR1 and CDR2: LNHDA, SQIVND (reference sequence). Measured with immunoSEQ multiplex PCR; TCRdb has only the in-frame clones, and not every one. Among roughly 17,000 clones, approximately 75% were seen once, and the ten largest hold more than 15%. This receptor was taken from a human donor in good health. The chain recombines TRBV19 with TRBJ1-5; 7 bases are a match to TRBD1. The sample comprised CD4+ T cells from PBMCs, cultured in vitro. The CDR3 here is CASTTPGRGNQPQHF. The CDR3 nucleotides are TGTGCCAGTACCACCCCGGGCAGGGGGAATCAGCCCCAGCATTTT.